Presented here are 5 T cell receptor beta chains from one specimen sequenced in a study of blood T cell repertoires in COVID-19. Some clones are missing from TCRdb's copy, which holds only in-frame ones; the method was immunoSEQ multiplex PCR. The sample consists of fewer than 250,000 clones, under 90% of them appearing once. The material sequenced was PBMCs or T cells enriched from blood (not recorded which). The receptors here all came from a woman aged 50 to 60 who had been exposed to COVID-19.

The chain recombines TRBV2 with TRBJ2-3, with 10 bases lining up with TRBD2. V shed 5 bases and J 5 bases; nucleotides not matched to a gene: 7. Germline CDR1 is SNHLY and CDR2 is FYNNEI. CDR3 length: 15 amino acids. For the CDR3, the DNA is TGTGCCAGCAGTTCGAGCGGGGGGGGTCAAGATACGCAGTATTTT. This sequence encodes CASSSSGGGQDTQYF.

V gene TRBV11-2 combines with J gene TRBJ2-5, with 7 bases identical to TRBD1. Trimming removed 0 bases from V and 4 bases from J; junction bases left unmatched: 11. Germline values: CDR1 SGHAT, CDR2 FQNNGV. The CDR3 is 17 residues long. Here the CDR3 reads CASSLDSTVGGGETQYF. In nucleotides, the CDR3 is TGTGCCAGCAGCTTAGACAGTACGGTAGGGGGCGGAGAGACCCAGTACTTC. Full variable domain (remainder filled in from reference TRBV11-2 and TRBJ2-5): EAGVAQSPRYKIIEKRQSVAFWCNPISGHATLYWYQQILGQGPKLLIQFQNNGVVDDSQLPKDRFSAERLKGVDSTLKIQPAKLEDSAVYLCASSLDSTVGGGETQYFGPGTRLLVL.

The V call is TRBV18, the J call TRBJ1-3; 9 nucleotides line up with TRBD1. The germline gives CDR1 KGHSH, CDR2 LQKENI. CDR3 length: 19 residues. The V segment lost 5 bases and the J segment 0 bases; nucleotides outside the gene matches: 14. The CDR3 region is CASSSARTGAAFSGNTIYF. CDR3 sequence (DNA): TGTGCCAGCTCATCAGCCCGGACAGGGGCAGCGTTCTCTGGAAACACCATATATTTT.

This clone was seen a few times. This chain connects TRBV5-1 to TRBJ2-3; TRBD2 aligns across 9 bases. The germline V gene has CDR1 SGHRS and CDR2 YFSETQ. The CDR3 runs 15 residues. V was clipped by 4 bases and J by 4 bases; unmatched bases: 7. The CDR3 DNA follows: TGCGCCAGCAGCAGAAGCGGGGGGCTGGCAGATACGCAGTATTTT. This encodes CASSRSGGLADTQYF.

CDR3 protein: CATSAAVTGKEQFF. The CDR3, as DNA: TGTGCCACCAGTGCCGCCGTTACAGGGAAAGAGCAGTTCTTC. The chain recombines TRBV24-1 with TRBJ2-1, with D possibly matching TRBD1 (6 bases). This CDR3 is built from 14 residues. Germline assignment: CDR1 KGHDR and CDR2 SFDVKD. Trimming shortened V by 5 bases and J by 10 bases, and 17 bases separated the two germline ends.